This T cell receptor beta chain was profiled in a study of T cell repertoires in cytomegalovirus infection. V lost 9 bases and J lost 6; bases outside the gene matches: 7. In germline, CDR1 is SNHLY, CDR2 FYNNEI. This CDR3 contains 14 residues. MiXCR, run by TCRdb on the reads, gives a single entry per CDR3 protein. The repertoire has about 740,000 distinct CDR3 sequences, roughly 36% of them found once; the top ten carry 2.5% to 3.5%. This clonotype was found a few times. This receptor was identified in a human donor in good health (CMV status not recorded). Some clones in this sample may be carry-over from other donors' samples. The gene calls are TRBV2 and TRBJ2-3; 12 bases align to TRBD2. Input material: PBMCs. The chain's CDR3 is CASGLAGRGDTQYF. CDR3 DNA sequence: TGTGCCAGTGGACTAGCGGGACGGGGGGATACGCAGTATTTT.